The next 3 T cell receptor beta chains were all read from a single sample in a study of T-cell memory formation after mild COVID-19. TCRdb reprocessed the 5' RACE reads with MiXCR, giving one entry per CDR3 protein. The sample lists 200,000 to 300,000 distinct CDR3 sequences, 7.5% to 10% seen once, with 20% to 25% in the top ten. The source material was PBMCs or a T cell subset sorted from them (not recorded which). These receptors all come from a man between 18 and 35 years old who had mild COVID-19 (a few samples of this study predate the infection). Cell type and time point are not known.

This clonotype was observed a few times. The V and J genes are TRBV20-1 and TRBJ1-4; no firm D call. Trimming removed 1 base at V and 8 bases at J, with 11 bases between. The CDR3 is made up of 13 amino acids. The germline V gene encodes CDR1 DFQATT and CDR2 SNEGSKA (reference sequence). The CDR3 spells CSARGGRREKLFF. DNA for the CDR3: TGCAGTGCTAGAGGAGGGAGGAGAGAAAAACTGTTTTTT.

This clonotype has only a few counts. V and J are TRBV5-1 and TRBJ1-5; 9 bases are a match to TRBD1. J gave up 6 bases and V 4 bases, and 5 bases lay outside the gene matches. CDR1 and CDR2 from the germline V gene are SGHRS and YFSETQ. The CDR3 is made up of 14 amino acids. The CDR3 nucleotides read TGCGCCAGCAGCGAACAGGGGGCCGGTCAGCCCCAGCATTTT. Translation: CASSEQGAGQPQHF.

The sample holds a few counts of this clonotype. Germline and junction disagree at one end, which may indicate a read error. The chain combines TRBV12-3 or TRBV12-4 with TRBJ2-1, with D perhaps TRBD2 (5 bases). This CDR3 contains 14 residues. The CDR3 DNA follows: TGTGCCAGCGGTTTTCGAGGGCCGGATGGTGAGCAGTTCTTC. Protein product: CASGFRGPDGEQFF.